Listed below are T cell receptor beta chains from one sample, sequenced in a study of T cell responses to AZD1222 COVID-19 vaccine. TCRdb's copy holds only in-frame clones and misses some; the assay was immunoSEQ multiplex PCR. The data hold 150,000 to 180,000 clones, with approximately 87% observed a single time. Sequencing was performed on peripheral blood, taken on day 0 of MenACWY control vaccination. These receptors came from an adult in good health. Each CDR3 is given without its conserved first and last residue. The order of the fields is J gene, V gene, CDR3 protein.

TRBJ1-2	TRBV4-1	ASSQESYGYT
TRBJ1-4	TRBV5-4	ASSPRSGRGEKLF
TRBJ2-1	TRBV24-1	ATADREYYNEQF
TRBJ2-3	TRBV12-1	ASSSTRRTSWRTDTQY
TRBJ2-5	TRBV6-1	ASSEGGPPGTQY
TRBJ2-1	TRBV7-8	ASSLVRGLSSYNEQF
TRBJ2-1	TRBV18	ASSPRGQGGEQF
TRBJ1-1	TRBV19	ASRTKGEAF
TRBJ2-5	TRBV4-3	ASSRDRTGLETQY
TRBJ2-6	TRBV5-6	ASSPDSLSGANVLT
TRBJ1-4	TRBV5-6	ASSSNRGFTNEKLF
TRBJ2-2	TRBV18	ASSPLAGQGISGELF
TRBJ1-4	TRBV7-8	ASSLASRGEKLF
TRBJ1-5	TRBV27	ASSLFYPGTGGDQPQH
TRBJ1-2	TRBV6-2/TRBV6-3	ASSLRAGNYGYT
TRBJ1-5	TRBV27	ASSNRVEQPQH
TRBJ2-1	TRBV6-4	ASSIGSGNEQF
TRBJ2-5	TRBV25-1	ASSTRVGYWETQY
TRBJ1-6	TRBV2	ASSLSRAQGNNSPLH
TRBJ2-7	TRBV30	AWSLSGTNEQY
TRBJ2-2	TRBV21-1	ASSKWSGSGELF
TRBJ2-3	TRBV11-2	ASSHGLGTDTQY
TRBJ2-5	TRBV12-3/TRBV12-4	ASIMFPQETQY
TRBJ1-1	TRBV11-2	ASSLDLNLNTEAF
TRBJ2-7	TRBV28	ASSSPDRGLAEQY
TRBJ1-3	TRBV5-6	ASSGTWTVGNTIY
TRBJ1-1	TRBV6-6	ASSSRSGHTEAF
TRBJ1-2	TRBV6-5	ASSQGWGLGYT
TRBJ1-2	TRBV18	ASSLDQGDVYGYT
TRBJ1-3	TRBV5-1	ASSSRQGRNSGNTIY
TRBJ1-1	TRBV5-4	ASSNTRDTEAF
TRBJ1-2	TRBV12-3/TRBV12-4	ASTMGQSYGYT
TRBJ2-3	TRBV19	ANSTTGARTDTQY
TRBJ2-2	TRBV11-2	ASSSRSGGELF
TRBJ2-2	TRBV24-1	ATEDNPTGELF
TRBJ1-3	TRBV7-2	ASSQDRGLGNTIY